These 18 T cell receptor beta chains came from one sample sequenced in a study of beta chain features in type 1 diabetes. No antigen is known for these receptors. Reverse transcribing all isolated RNA meant expressed TCRB transcripts were sequenced. Data came from immunoSEQ multiplex PCR; TCRdb stores just in-frame clones and leaves some out. The sample contains over 150,000 clones, 10% of which appear only once. The study, taken as a whole, reports: Type 1 diabetes patients showed a moderate but significant shortening of TCRB CDR3s in all four CD4+ subsets.

Sequenced input: central memory CD4+ T cells from blood. The receptors were sampled from a man aged 30 to 45 with type 1 diabetes.

The chain employs TRBV19 and TRBJ2-1; a weak D match, TRBD2 (6 bases). This CDR3 has 14 residues. V lost 1 base, J lost 8 bases, and 12 bases lay in between. Looked up from germline, CDR1 is LNHDA and CDR2 is SQIVND (reference sequence). The CDR3 DNA follows: TGTGCCAGTAGTATAGCGACTAGTGACCATGAGCAGTTCTTC. Encoded protein: CASSIATSDHEQFF. The whole variable domain, remainder taken from reference TRBV19 and TRBJ2-1, is DGGITQSPKYLFRKEGQNVTLSCEQNLNHDAMYWYRQDPGQGLRLIYYSQIVNDFQKGDIAEGYSVSREKKESFPLTVTSAQKNPTAFYLCASSIATSDHEQFFGPGTRLTVL.

The chain is built from TRBV6-5 and TRBJ2-7, with D perhaps TRBD2 (5 bases). CDR3 size: 14 residues. V was clipped by 6 bases and J by 2 bases, with 14 bases between them. Germline-derived CDR1 and CDR2 are MNHEY and SVGAGI. CDR3 nucleotide sequence: TGTGCCAGCAGCCGCGGGTCCTTCGCCTACGAGCAGTACTTC. Its protein product is CASSRGSFAYEQYF.

This chain connects TRBV6-5 to TRBJ2-4; 8 bases line up with TRBD1. Looked up from germline, CDR1 is MNHEY and CDR2 is SVGAGI. The V and J ends lost 6 bases and 10 bases, in that order; junction bases with no gene match: 5. This CDR3 is 12 amino acids long. The CDR3, as DNA: TGTGCCAGCAGAGGACAGGGCAGGATTCAGTACTTC. As protein: CASRGQGRIQYF.

This clone was counted between two and nine times. CDR3 in DNA: TGTGCCAGCAGCTCCGACAGGGGCAGCACTGAAGCTTTCTTT. It is translated as CASSSDRGSTEAFF. The V gene is TRBV7-2, the J gene TRBJ1-1, with TRBD1 identical over 8 bases. Trimming cost V 4 bases and J 4 bases; bases outside gene matches: 5. CDR3 size: 14 residues. In germline, CDR1 is SGHTA, CDR2 FQGNSA.

The rearrangement uses TRBV5-4 and TRBJ2-6; D might be TRBD1 (7 bases). This CDR3 region has 20 residues. CDR1 is SGHNT, CDR2 YYREEE, per germline (reference sequence). The V and J ends lost 4 bases and 0 bases respectively, with 23 bases between them. The CDR3 DNA is TGTGCCAGCAGCACCCTCCAAGCCCAGGGGGGCCCCTCTGGGGCCAACGTCCTGACTTTC. It translates to CASSTLQAQGGPSGANVLTF.

This clone was seen a handful of times. The rearrangement links TRBV4-1 to TRBJ2-2; D is undetermined. V gave up 1 base and J gave up 6 bases, with 12 bases separating them. CDR1 is MGHRA and CDR2 is YSYEKL in the germline V gene. There are 15 residues in the CDR3. The DNA for the CDR3 is TGCGCCAGCAGCCAAGTAAACAACCAGGCCGGGGAGCTGTTTTTT. It translates to CASSQVNNQAGELFF.

This clone was seen more than once but under ten times. V gene TRBV7-2 combines with J gene TRBJ2-1; 11 nucleotides line up with TRBD2. V trimming: 6 bases; J trimming: 16 bases; junction bases outside the gene matches: 8. This CDR3 region has 12 residues. CDR1 is SGHTA and CDR2 is FQGNSA in the germline V gene. Written as DNA, the CDR3 is TGTGCCAGCAGAGGGACTAGCGGAGTAAAATTCTTC. Translation: CASRGTSGVKFF.

The rearrangement links TRBV7-8 to TRBJ2-6; D gene unclear. Trimming took off 5 bases at V and 0 bases at J, with 8 bases between the two ends. The CDR3 covers 15 residues. Per germline, CDR1 SGHVS and CDR2 FQNEAQ. In nucleotides, the CDR3 is TGTGCCAGCAGCATCCAGGTCTCTGGGGCCAACGTCCTGACTTTC. It codes for CASSIQVSGANVLTF.

A few counts support this clone. The chain recombines TRBV28 with TRBJ2-5; TRBD2 is a possible D gene (7 bases). The V and J ends lost 5 bases and 2 bases respectively, with 18 bases between them. The CDR3 runs 16 residues. The germline V gene encodes CDR1 MDHEN and CDR2 SYDVKM. CDR3 region: CASSDEQGGKQETQYF. The CDR3 coding sequence is TGTGCCAGCAGTGACGAACAGGGAGGGAAACAAGAGACCCAGTACTTC.

This clone was seen a handful of times. V is TRBV11-2 and J is TRBJ2-6; D is unresolved. This CDR3 has 14 residues. V was shortened by 5 bases and J by 0 bases, with 5 bases between the two germline ends. The germline gives CDR1 SGHAT, CDR2 FQNNGV. In DNA form, the CDR3 reads TGTGCCAGCAGCCAACTCTCTGGGGCCAACGTCCTGACTTTC. As protein: CASSQLSGANVLTF.

This chain links TRBV6-5 with TRBJ1-5; 7 bases map to TRBD1. Trimming at V came to 5 bases and at J to 2 bases, leaving 6 bases not matched to a gene. CDR1 and CDR2 (germline): MNHEY, SVGAGI. The CDR3 length is 15 residues. The chain's CDR3 is CASSGTARGNQPQHF. The CDR3 DNA reads TGTGCCAGCAGTGGGACAGCCCGGGGCAATCAGCCCCAGCATTTT.

Worth noting for this clone: The sample has other DNA sequences that encode this CDR3 too. The gene calls are TRBV18 and TRBJ2-1; 13 positions agree with TRBD2. V shed 3 bases and J 7 bases; nucleotides not matched to a gene: 3. CDR1 KGHSH and CDR2 LQKENI come from the germline V gene. The CDR3 contains 15 residues. CDR3 region: CASSPRTSGSNEQFF. CDR3 coding DNA: TGTGCCAGCTCACCCAGGACTAGCGGGAGTAATGAGCAGTTCTTC.

This clone came up a few times. The chain recombines TRBV6-6 with TRBJ2-6; unclear D gene. Germline V gene sequence: CDR1 MNHNY, CDR2 SVGAGI (reference sequence). Trimming pared 6 bases from V and 0 bases from J, leaving 3 bases between. This CDR3 region has 13 residues. CDR3 bases: TGTGCCAGCAGCCTCTCTGGGGCCAACGTCCTGACTTTC. Encoded protein: CASSLSGANVLTF.

This clone was seen only a few times. The chain employs TRBV6-1 and TRBJ2-7; TRBD2 is a possible D gene (6 bases). Trimming pared 5 bases from V and 3 bases from J, leaving 11 bases between. CDR3 length equals 13 residues. CDR1 MNHNS and CDR2 SASEGT come from the germline V gene. The CDR3 loop is CASSTSRIYEQYF. As DNA, the CDR3 is TGTGCCAGCAGTACTAGCCGGATCTACGAGCAGTACTTC.

The chain links TRBV5-4 to TRBJ2-3; 7 positions match TRBD2. Germline CDR1 is SGHNT and CDR2 is YYREEE (reference sequence). V dropped 3 bases and J dropped 3; count of bases not matched to a gene: 13. The CDR3 covers 17 residues. The CDR3 bases are TGTGCCAGCAGCTCAGAATCAGCGGGGAGAGGGACAGATACGCAGTATTTT. Protein product: CASSSESAGRGTDTQYF.

This chain connects TRBV5-1 to TRBJ2-5; TRBD2 aligns across 7 bases. J was trimmed by 5 bases and V by 5 bases; bases with no gene match: 9. Per the germline V gene, CDR1 is SGHRS and CDR2 is YFSETQ. The CDR3 length is 14 residues. DNA for the CDR3: TGCGCCAGCAGGGTTGGAGCAGCGGGGGAGACCCAGTACTTC. This translates into CASRVGAAGETQYF.

The table lists this clone with a few counts. The chain joins TRBV6-5 to TRBJ1-1; a weak D match, TRBD1 (5 bases). CDR1 is MNHEY, CDR2 SVGAGI, per germline. Trimming left V 6 bases short and J 0 bases short, with 11 bases between. The length of the CDR3 is 14 residues. DNA for the CDR3: TGTGCCAGCAGGCGGGGGATTGTGAACACTGAAGCTTTCTTT. Its protein is CASRRGIVNTEAFF.

This clone was counted only a few times. The J gene is TRBJ2-7, the V gene TRBV28; a weak D match, TRBD2 (5 bases). Trimming shortened V by 6 bases and J by 6 bases, and 12 bases separated the two germline ends. The CDR3 length is 12 residues. Germline CDR1 and CDR2: MDHEN and SYDVKM. The CDR3 DNA reads TGTGCCAGCAGCCTTGGGAGATTCGAGCAGTACTTC. It specifies CASSLGRFEQYF.